The TCR beta chain under discussion was sequenced for a study of memory CD4+ T cells and cytomegalovirus serostatus. Assay: immunoSEQ multiplex PCR; the TCRdb copy retains only in-frame clones and omits some. The sample has about 44,000 clones, less than 85% seen once; the top ten hold approximately 1.9%. The sort gate was single viable CD3+CD4+CD8-CD45RO+ cells for memory CD4+ T cells. CDR3 size: 14 residues. Trimming cost V 5 bases and J 9 bases, with 20 bases left between them. Germline-derived CDR1 and CDR2 are MNHEY and SMNVEV (reference sequence). This clone was detected only a few times. The clonotype was recovered from an adult in good health and CMV-seronegative. J is TRBJ2-7 and V is TRBV27; D is possibly TRBD2 (6 bases). Sequencing was carried out using memory CD4+ T cells from blood. CDR3: CASSPWTVGGGQYF. The DNA of the CDR3 is TGTGCCAGCAGTCCATGGACGGTCGGGGGTGGGCAGTACTTC.